This T cell receptor beta chain appears in the sequencing data of a study of metastatic and nonmetastatic thyroid tumors. Study-level background: Peripheral blood and tumor or nodule samples from malignant and benign thyroid patients were compared. Study results and caveats: As reported, TCR beta diversity in blood and tumor was significantly higher in malignant thyroid tumors than in benign nodules.

The authors' processing: Differences in CDR3 between clinicopathological groups were drawn on to build a classifier intended to discriminate distant-metastatic papillary thyroid cancer patients. Using MiXCR, TCRdb reanalyzed the PCR reads. TCRdb's processing, not the authors' own work, is the source of the V and J calls. The repertoire includes 12,000 to 15,000 clones, 25% to 35% of them detected once, and 3% to 5% sits in the top ten. Thyroid surgery took place with no prior treatment in any patient. By its share, this clone is medium-sized (0.01 to 0.1%). Its cognate antigen is unknown. Unmatched junction bases numbered 3, after V lost 4 bases and J lost 12 bases. The germline V gene has CDR1 SGHAT and CDR2 FQDESV (reference sequence). The CDR3 extends over 12 amino acids.

The V and J genes are TRBV11-1 and TRBJ2-1, with 10 positions matching TRBD2. This sequence originates from a female donor with papillary thyroid cancer or a benign thyroid nodule (not recorded which). Some clones in this sample may be carry-over from other donors' samples. Sequenced input: blood. CDR3 nucleotides: TGTGCCAGCAGCTCGAGCGGGAGGGTGCAGTTCTTC. As protein: CASSSSGRVQFF. Using reference TRBV11-1 and TRBJ2-1 for the parts outside the CDR3, the full variable domain is EAEVAQSPRYKITEKSQAVAFWCDPISGHATLYWYRQILGQGPELLVQFQDESVVDDSQLPKDRFSAERLKGVDSTLKIQPAELGDSAMYLCASSSSGRVQFFGPGTRLTVL.